This section outlines one T cell receptor beta chain sequence together with its context. The authors prepared the TCRbeta library with unique molecular identifiers. Each CDR3 protein is one row after TCRdb ran MiXCR on the PCR reads. Of a few hundred thousand distinct CDR3 sequences in the sample, approximately 13% are singletons; the top ten hold approximately 5.4%. The sample is drawn from a study of T-cell reconstitution after alpha-beta-depleted transplantation in children. Specimen: PBMCs from the stem cell graft donor, collected from the stem cell graft. This sequence originates from a human donor who donated a stem cell graft to a child with combined immunodeficiency.

The CDR3 DNA is TGCAGTGCTAGCATGGCGGGGCTAGCCGTCTACGAGCAGTACTTC. It specifies CSASMAGLAVYEQYF. The chain recombines TRBV20-1 with TRBJ2-7; D is possibly TRBD2 (6 bases). The CDR3 has 15 amino acids. V was clipped by 3 bases and J by 3 bases, with 18 bases between them. Germline-derived CDR1 and CDR2 are DFQATT and SNEGSKA (reference sequence).